This T cell receptor beta chain was sequenced in a study of blood T cell repertoires in COVID-19. Study-level information: PBMCs, B-cell-depleted T cells, or T cells provided the cDNA or gDNA that made up the material.

The study drew participants aged about 18 to 95 years from some 24 US areas. In assigning cohorts, the study relied on participant-reported clinical history. Germline V lookup: CDR1 SEHNR, CDR2 FQNEAQ (reference sequence). The CDR3 spans 18 residues. V was clipped by 1 base and J by 2 bases, with 18 bases between them. This clone was found a few times. Original methodology: Amplifying reference gene primers gave estimates of nucleated cell counts. Repertoires were generated with immunoSEQ multiplex PCR, while TCRdb's copy carries only in-frame clones and drops some. For V, J and clone size, that table is used; D and trimming come from the DNA. This table has roughly 430,000 clones, 70% to 90% appearing once.

The specimen was PBMCs or T cells enriched from blood (not recorded which). This TCR was recovered from a woman aged 40 to 50 with acute COVID-19. The chain uses TRBV7-9 and TRBJ1-5; D unresolved. CDR3 region: CASSLGSSALGGNQPQHF. Written as DNA, the CDR3 is TGTGCCAGCAGCTTAGGTAGCAGCGCCTTGGGTGGCAATCAGCCCCAGCATTTT.